Sequencing of this TCR beta chain was carried out in a study of CD8 T cells in Susac syndrome. The CDR3 is 11 residues long. Trimming shortened V by 10 bases and J by 2 bases, and 7 bases separated the two germline ends. cDNA came from 0.5 to 1 ug RNA primed by random hexamers. TCRdb passed the immunoSEQ multiplex PCR reads through MiXCR, listing each CDR3 protein once. The sample lists over 100,000 distinct CDR3 sequences, about 95% seen once, with under 0.1% in the top ten. This TCR came from a human donor in good health. The rearrangement uses TRBV23-1 and TRBJ2-3; no clear D gene. TRBV23-1 is noted as an ORF with a role that remains uncertain. The sequenced sample consisted of CD4+ T cells from PBMCs. CDR3 bases: TGCGCCATCTCACCCACAGATACGCAGTATTTT. Translating it yields CAISPTDTQYF.